This section outlines one T cell receptor (beta chain) sequence together with its context. The data were taken from a study of blood T cell repertoires in COVID-19. The overall study: Acute and convalescent COVID-19 specimens originated in the United States, Italy and Spain.

Germline V gene data show CDR1 as SGHDN and CDR2 as FVKESK. Trimming shortened V by 4 bases and J by 1 base, and 7 bases separated the two germline ends. The CDR3 covers 13 residues. Only in-frame clones appear in the TCRdb table, and some are missing; sequencing was by immunoSEQ multiplex PCR. The table includes a few hundred thousand clones, approximately 89% detected once. Assignment of participants to cohorts was predicated upon participant-reported clinical history. The chain couples TRBV14 to TRBJ1-2, with D uncertain. The sample was PBMCs or T cells enriched from blood (not recorded which). This receptor was identified in a woman aged 45-59 years who had been exposed to COVID-19. This CDR3 reads CASSPQNNYGYTF. For the CDR3, the DNA is TGTGCCAGCAGCCCACAGAATAACTATGGCTACACCTTC.